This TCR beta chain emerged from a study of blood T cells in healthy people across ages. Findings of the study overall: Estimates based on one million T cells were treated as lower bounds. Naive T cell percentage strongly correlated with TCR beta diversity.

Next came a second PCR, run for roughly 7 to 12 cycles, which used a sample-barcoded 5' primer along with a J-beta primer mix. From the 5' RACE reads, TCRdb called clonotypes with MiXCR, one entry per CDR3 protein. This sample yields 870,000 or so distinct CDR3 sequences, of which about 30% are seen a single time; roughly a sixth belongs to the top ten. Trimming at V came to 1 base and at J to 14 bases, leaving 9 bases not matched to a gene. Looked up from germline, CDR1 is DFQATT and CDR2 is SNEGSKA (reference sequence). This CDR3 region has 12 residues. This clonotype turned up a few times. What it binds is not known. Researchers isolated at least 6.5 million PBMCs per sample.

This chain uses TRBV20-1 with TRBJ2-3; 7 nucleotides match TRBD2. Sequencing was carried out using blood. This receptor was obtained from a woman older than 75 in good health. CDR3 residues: CSARAQTSLPYF. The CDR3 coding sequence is TGCAGTGCTAGAGCTCAGACTAGCTTACCGTATTTT.